Here is one TCR beta chain with its context. Its antigen is as yet unknown. This entry comes from a study of T cells in localized non-small cell lung cancer. TCRdb's table, derived via immunoSEQ multiplex PCR, lists solely in-frame clones and lacks some. The table lists about 70,000 clones, roughly nine tenths of them singletons. General study points: It remains possible that heterogeneity exists, since only one tumor region was sequenced. Researchers found a median approximately 50 of the top 100 tumor clones in adjacent lung. Uninvolved adjacent lung showed peak T cell clonality, exceeding tumor.

V gave up 4 bases and J gave up 8 bases, with 16 bases separating them. Germline assignment: CDR1 SGHRS and CDR2 YFSETQ. This CDR3 comprises 15 residues. The sequence came from a male donor aged 60 or over with stage III squamous cell lung carcinoma. Specimen: peripheral blood, collected before any cancer treatment. The chain combines TRBV5-1 with TRBJ1-6; D unresolved. The CDR3 region is CASSSSGPTDSPLHF. Here the CDR3 DNA reads TGCGCCAGCAGCAGCTCCGGGCCCACGGATTCACCCCTCCACTTT.